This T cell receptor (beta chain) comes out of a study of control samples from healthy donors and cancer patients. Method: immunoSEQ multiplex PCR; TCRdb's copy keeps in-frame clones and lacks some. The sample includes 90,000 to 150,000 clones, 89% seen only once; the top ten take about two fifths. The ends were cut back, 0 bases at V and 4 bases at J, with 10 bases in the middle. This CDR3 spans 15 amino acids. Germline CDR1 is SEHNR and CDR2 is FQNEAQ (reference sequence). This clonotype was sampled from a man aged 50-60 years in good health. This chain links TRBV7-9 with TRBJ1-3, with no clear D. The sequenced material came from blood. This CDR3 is CASSLAGGRGNTIYF. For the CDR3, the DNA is TGTGCCAGCAGCTTAGCGGGTGGACGGGGAAACACCATATATTTT.